A single sample is the source of the 8 T cell receptor beta chains below, sequenced in a study of PD-1 blockade in classical Hodgkin lymphoma. Described time point: cycle 4 day 1 (C4D1), after less than seven weeks of nivolumab. Patients all relapsed after autologous stem cell transplantation, and there was variation in brentuximab vedotin exposure. Repertoires were generated with immunoSEQ multiplex PCR, while TCRdb's copy carries only in-frame clones and drops some. The data show roughly 100,000 clones, with about nine tenths seen just once and around 20% held by the top ten. The material was peripheral blood mononuclear cells (PBMCs), obtained before the fourth cycle of nivolumab. All receptors derive from a human donor with classical Hodgkin lymphoma.

V gene TRBV7-2 combines with J gene TRBJ1-2; D is possibly TRBD1 (6 bases). The CDR3 runs 14 residues. Trimming took off 5 bases at V and 8 bases at J, with 18 bases between the two ends. Germline V lookup: CDR1 SGHTA, CDR2 FQGNSA. The CDR3 DNA follows: TGTGCCAGCAGCCCAGGGACACCCATGGCGGGCTACACCTTC. It yields the protein CASSPGTPMAGYTF.

The rearrangement joins TRBV4-3 to TRBJ1-4; 11 nucleotides match TRBD1. V shed 2 bases and J 5 bases; nucleotides not matched to a gene: 7. CDR1 and CDR2 from the germline V gene are LGHNA and YSLEER. The CDR3 runs 17 residues. The CDR3 loop is CASSQWTGGVSNEKLFF. CDR3 nucleotides: TGCGCCAGCAGCCAATGGACAGGGGGCGTCTCGAATGAAAAACTGTTTTTT.

The rearrangement uses TRBV5-1 and TRBJ2-2; the D is unclear. Trimming shortened V by 6 bases and J by 5 bases, and 14 bases separated the two germline ends. The length of the CDR3 is 14 residues. The germline V gene encodes CDR1 SGHRS and CDR2 YFSETQ. The CDR3 sequence: CASTRTTLTGELFF. Here the CDR3 DNA reads TGCGCCAGCACCCGCACCACTTTGACCGGGGAGCTGTTTTTT. Drawing the rest from reference TRBV5-1 and TRBJ2-2, the complete variable domain is KAGVTQTPRYLIKTRGQQVTLSCSPISGHRSVSWYQQTPGQGLQFLFEYFSETQRNKGNFPGRFSGRQFSNSRSEMNVSTLELGDSALYLCASTRTTLTGELFFGEGSRLTVL.

V and J are TRBV10-1 and TRBJ2-3; no clear D gene. Germline V gene sequence: CDR1 WNHNN, CDR2 SYGVQD (reference sequence). This CDR3 is 16 amino acids long. Trimming cost V 0 bases and J 2 bases, with 12 bases left between them. For the CDR3, the DNA is TGCGCCAGCAGTGAGTCGTATGGCAAGGACACAGATACGCAGTATTTT. Residues: CASSESYGKDTDTQYF.

The chain carries TRBV1 and TRBJ1-1. TRBV1 counts as a pseudogene. The CDR3 totals 16 residues. Here the CDR3 reads CTSSQELRDGSTEAFF. The CDR3, as DNA: TGCACCAGCAGCCAAGAATTGAGGGACGGAAGCACTGAAGCTTTCTTT.

The DNA of the CDR3 is TGTGCCAGTAGTACCTCTCGACCGGGAATCCAAGAGACCCAGTACTTC. It encodes CASSTSRPGIQETQYF. The chain has TRBV19 and TRBJ2-5, with D possibly being TRBD2 (5 bases). Germline loops: CDR1 LNHDA, CDR2 SQIVND (reference sequence). The ends were cut back, 4 bases at V and 1 base at J, with 16 bases in the middle. This CDR3 has 16 residues.

This clone occurred a few times. J is TRBJ2-2 and V is TRBV11-2; 12 nucleotides match TRBD2. V was clipped by 3 bases and J by 4 bases; unmatched bases: 9. The CDR3 has 18 amino acids. The germline V gene has CDR1 SGHAT and CDR2 FQNNGV. The CDR3 loop reads CASSFGTSGPRRTGELFF. CDR3 DNA sequence: TGTGCCAGCAGCTTCGGGACTAGCGGGCCTCGGCGCACCGGGGAGCTGTTTTTT.

This chain joins TRBV6-5 and TRBJ2-5; perhaps D is TRBD1 or TRBD2 (5 bases each). The germline V gene has CDR1 MNHEY and CDR2 SVGAGI. The CDR3 has 15 amino acids. The V and J ends lost 2 bases and 2 bases respectively, with 12 bases between them. In nucleotides, the CDR3 is TGTGCCAGCAGTTACGGGACGGGAAATCAAGAGACCCAGTACTTC. The encoded protein is CASSYGTGNQETQYF.